Below, 19 T cell receptor beta chains from the same sample are listed, as sequenced in a study of shared clonotypes between healthy human individuals. Profiling relied on immunoSEQ multiplex PCR, and the TCRdb table lists in-frame clones only, not all of them. Of 2 million to 2.5 million clones listed, roughly 90% are singletons. Material: naive CD4+ T cells from PBMCs. Subset meaning: CD45RA+ positively selected. The receptors stem from a man younger than 35 in good health. Some clones in this sample may be carry-over from other donors' samples.

The table lists this clone with a count of one. At the DNA level, this CDR3 is encoded by other sequences in the same sample as well. V is TRBV14 and J is TRBJ1-1; possible D gene TRBD1, 5 bases. The length of the CDR3 is 13 residues. Germline V gives CDR1 SGHDN, CDR2 FVKESK. V lost 2 bases and J lost 1, with 5 bases in between. CDR3 sequence: CASSQRGNTEAFF. CDR3 coding DNA: TGTGCCAGCAGCCAAAGGGGGAACACTGAAGCTTTCTTT.

CDR3 coding DNA: TGTGCCAGCATGCTAATGGAGACCCAGTACTTC. Protein product: CASMLMETQYF. V gene TRBV7-2 combines with J gene TRBJ2-5; D gene uncertain. Germline CDR1 is SGHTA and CDR2 is FQGNSA. V dropped 7 bases and J dropped 5 bases, with 8 bases sitting between them. The CDR3 totals 11 residues.

This chain joins TRBV28 and TRBJ1-4; tentatively, D is TRBD1 (6 bases). The CDR3 extends over 14 amino acids. Germline CDR1 MDHEN, CDR2 SYDVKM. V gave up 3 bases and J gave up 6 bases, with 11 bases separating them. The DNA of the CDR3 is TGTGCCAGCAGTTTTGAGAGGGGGTATGAAAAACTGTTTTTT. It yields the protein CASSFERGYEKLFF.

The V gene is TRBV11-2, the J gene TRBJ1-2; D possibly corresponds to TRBD1 (6 bases). Germline V gene lookup returns CDR1 SGHAT and CDR2 FQNNGV. The ends were cut back, 1 base at V and 4 bases at J, with 13 bases in the middle. The CDR3 is 15 amino acids. CDR3: CASSLAQGRLYGYTF. CDR3 bases: TGTGCCAGCAGCTTAGCACAGGGCAGACTCTATGGCTACACCTTC.

V usage is TRBV5-1 and J usage is TRBJ2-7; perhaps TRBD2 as D (6 bases). The CDR3 consists of 16 residues. Trimming took off 4 bases at V and 2 bases at J, with 19 bases between the two ends. Germline V gives CDR1 SGHRS, CDR2 YFSETQ. In nucleotides, the CDR3 is TGCGCCAGCAGCCTGATGGGGCGGCGGGATACCTACGAGCAGTACTTC. Encoded protein: CASSLMGRRDTYEQYF.

This chain joins TRBV19 and TRBJ1-5; TRBD1 agrees at 9 bases. V shed 8 bases and J 6 bases; nucleotides not matched to a gene: 5. The CDR3 sequence is 13 residues long. Germline lookup yields CDR1 LNHDA and CDR2 SQIVND (reference sequence). The CDR3 bases are TGTGCCAGTTCGGGACAGGGTTCTCAGCCCCAGCATTTT. Its protein is CASSGQGSQPQHF.

This clone was counted only a few times. The chain couples TRBV27 to TRBJ1-1, with D perhaps TRBD1 (5 bases). The CDR3 has 14 amino acids. Deletions cut 2 bases from V and 3 bases from J, with 10 bases between. Looked up from germline, CDR1 is MNHEY and CDR2 is SMNVEV (reference sequence). The CDR3 loop is CASSLASGYTEAFF. The CDR3 DNA reads as TGTGCCAGCAGTTTAGCATCAGGGTACACTGAAGCTTTCTTT.

As DNA, the CDR3 is TGTGCCAGTAGTTCAACCCGGGAGCCAGGAAGCTACGAGCAGTACTTC. Amino acids: CASSSTREPGSYEQYF. The V and J genes are TRBV19 and TRBJ2-7; D perhaps matches TRBD2 (6 bases). This CDR3 has 16 residues. In germline, CDR1 is LNHDA, CDR2 SQIVND (reference sequence). V lost 5 bases and J lost 3, with 20 bases in between. Full variable domain (remainder filled in from reference TRBV19 and TRBJ2-7): DGGITQSPKYLFRKEGQNVTLSCEQNLNHDAMYWYRQDPGQGLRLIYYSQIVNDFQKGDIAEGYSVSREKKESFPLTVTSAQKNPTAFYLCASSSTREPGSYEQYFGPGTRLTVT.

The gene calls are TRBV5-1 and TRBJ2-7; TRBD2 aligns across 8 bases. Germline-derived CDR1 and CDR2 are SGHRS and YFSETQ. The CDR3 covers 14 residues. After removal of 5 bases from V and 5 bases from J, the junction contained 9 bases not matched to a gene. In nucleotides, the CDR3 is TGCGCCAGCAGTTACCCGGGGGGGTGGAACGAGCAGTACTTC. It specifies CASSYPGGWNEQYF.

The V and J genes are TRBV7-9 and TRBJ2-2; D remains unclear. Trimming cost V 6 bases and J 6 bases, with 20 bases left between them. Germline V gene sequence: CDR1 SEHNR, CDR2 FQNEAQ (reference sequence). The CDR3 is made up of 16 amino acids. CDR3 DNA: TGTGCCAGCAGTCCCTTTTGGGGAAGGCCACCCGGGGAGCTGTTTTTT. It translates to CASSPFWGRPPGELFF.

The V call is TRBV4-1, the J call TRBJ2-6; D remains unclear. Germline V gene sequence: CDR1 MGHRA, CDR2 YSYEKL. Deletions cut 6 bases from V and 0 bases from J, with 12 bases between. CDR3 length: 16 residues. The CDR3 loop is CASSNRPSSGANVLTF. The CDR3 coding sequence is TGCGCCAGCAGTAACAGACCAAGCTCTGGGGCCAACGTCCTGACTTTC.

The chain couples TRBV29-1 to TRBJ1-6; D is perhaps TRBD1 (6 bases). Trimming cost V 6 bases and J 5 bases, with 17 bases left between them. Germline lookup yields CDR1 SQVTM and CDR2 ANQGSEA. The CDR3 totals 15 residues. CDR3 in amino acids: CSVCQDSCHNSPLHF. In DNA form, the CDR3 reads TGCAGCGTCTGCCAGGACAGCTGTCATAATTCACCCCTCCACTTT.

This clone was counted once. This chain connects TRBV6-7 to TRBJ2-5; possibly TRBD2 for D (5 bases). TRBV6-7 is an ORF; its function is uncertain. Trimming cost V 8 bases and J 7 bases, with 5 bases left between them. The CDR3 runs to 9 residues. CDR3 coding DNA: TGTGCCAGCGGAGGGACCCAGTACTTC. Amino acids: CASGGTQYF.

The rearrangement joins TRBV6-5 to TRBJ1-1; TRBD1 matches 8 bases. The CDR3 extends over 15 amino acids. V was pared by 0 bases and J by 5 bases, with 5 bases of the junction left unmatched. Germline CDR1 is MNHEY and CDR2 is SVGAGI. DNA for the CDR3: TGTGCCAGCAGTTACTCGGCAGGGGGCCAAACTGAAGCTTTCTTT. It yields the protein CASSYSAGGQTEAFF.

The chain is built from TRBV9 and TRBJ2-5; TRBD1 aligns across 7 bases. The CDR3 length is 16 residues. V shed 0 bases and J 4 bases; nucleotides not matched to a gene: 9. Germline V gives CDR1 SGDLS, CDR2 YYNGEE. CDR3 amino acids: CASSVGGPAGGETQYF. CDR3 in DNA: TGTGCCAGCAGCGTAGGAGGCCCGGCAGGGGGAGAGACCCAGTACTTC.

The chain uses TRBV27 and TRBJ1-6, with no clear D. Germline CDR1 and CDR2: MNHEY and SMNVEV (reference sequence). The CDR3 has 16 amino acids. The V end lost 2 bases, the J end lost 7 bases, and 15 bases lay between the germline ends. This CDR3 reads CASSLIPGGRNSPLHF. For the CDR3, the DNA is TGTGCCAGCAGTTTAATCCCGGGTGGCCGAAATTCACCCCTCCACTTT.

The gene calls are TRBV10-2 and TRBJ1-2; tentative D call: TRBD1 (5 bases). The germline CDR1 and CDR2 sequences are WSHSY and SAAADI. Trimming took off 5 bases at V and 5 bases at J, with 15 bases between the two ends. The CDR3 is 14 residues long. Here the CDR3 DNA reads TGCGCCAGCAGTTCGCCCGGGGACCAATATGGCTACACCTTC. The encoded protein is CASSSPGDQYGYTF.

The chain uses TRBV2 and TRBJ1-5, with TRBD1 identical over 11 bases. CDR3 length: 15 residues. V gave up 6 bases and J gave up 6 bases; unmatched junction bases: 7. The germline gives CDR1 SNHLY, CDR2 FYNNEI. CDR3 nucleotides: TGTGCCAGCAGCGGGACAGGGGGGAGGGCTCAGCCCCAGCATTTT. Its protein product is CASSGTGGRAQPQHF.

This chain links TRBV7-3 with TRBJ1-2; tentative D call: TRBD1 (6 bases). Germline loops: CDR1 SGHTA, CDR2 FQGTGA. The CDR3 runs 14 residues. Trimming cost V 1 base and J 8 bases, with 14 bases left between them. The CDR3 is CASSLSGGAGGYTF. The CDR3 region has the DNA TGTGCCAGCAGCTTAAGCGGGGGCGCGGGCGGCTACACCTTC.